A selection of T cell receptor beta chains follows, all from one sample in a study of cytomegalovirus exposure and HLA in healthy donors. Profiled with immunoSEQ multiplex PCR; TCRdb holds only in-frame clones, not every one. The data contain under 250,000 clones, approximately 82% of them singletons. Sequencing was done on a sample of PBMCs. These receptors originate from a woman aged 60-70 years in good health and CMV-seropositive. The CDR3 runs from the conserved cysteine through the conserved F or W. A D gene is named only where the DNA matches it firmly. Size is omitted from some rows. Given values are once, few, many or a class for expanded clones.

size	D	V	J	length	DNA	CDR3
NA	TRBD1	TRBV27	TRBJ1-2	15	TGTGCCAGCAGCCAAGGGGCAGGGGGGTTCTATGGCTACACCTTC	CASSQGAGGFYGYTF
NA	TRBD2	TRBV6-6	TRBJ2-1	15	TGTGCCAGCAGAGTCGGACTAGCGGAGTACAATGAGCAGTTCTTC	CASRVGLAEYNEQFF
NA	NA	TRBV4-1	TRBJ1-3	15	TGCGCCAGCAGCCAAGCAGGGGAGTGGGGAAACACCATATATTTT	CASSQAGEWGNTIYF
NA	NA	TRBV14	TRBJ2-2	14	TGTGCCAGCAGCGTACAAGGGGGCACCGGGGAGCTGTTTTTT	CASSVQGGTGELFF
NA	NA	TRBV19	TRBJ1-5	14	TGTGCCAGCCGGGAGGGAGGTCTAAGTCAGCCCCAGCATTTT	CASREGGLSQPQHF
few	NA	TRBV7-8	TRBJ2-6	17	TGTGCCAGCAGCTTAATGTGGAGGAGGCCTGGGGCCAACGTCCTGACTTTC	CASSLMWRRPGANVLTF
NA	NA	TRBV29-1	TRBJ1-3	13	TGCAGCGTACGGGGGGGAGATGGAAACACCATATATTTT	CSVRGGDGNTIYF
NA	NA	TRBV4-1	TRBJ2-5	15	TGCGCCAGCAGCCAAGAGCGGTGGGGGCGAGAGACCCAGTACTTC	CASSQERWGRETQYF
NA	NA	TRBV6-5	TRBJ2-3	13	TGTGCCAGCAAGGCAGGCCCCACAGATACGCAGTATTTT	CASKAGPTDTQYF
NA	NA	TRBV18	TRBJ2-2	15	TGTGCCAGCTCACCAGACAGGTCCGGCACCGGGGAGCTGTTTTTT	CASSPDRSGTGELFF
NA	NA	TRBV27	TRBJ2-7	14	TGTGCCAGCGGCCGGGAGCCTAGCTCCTACGAGCAGTACTTC	CASGREPSSYEQYF
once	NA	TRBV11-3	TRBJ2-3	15	TGTGCCAGCAGCTTAGTACCGGGGGGCACAGATACGCAGTATTTT	CASSLVPGGTDTQYF
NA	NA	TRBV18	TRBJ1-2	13	TGTGCCAGCTCACCGGGACATGACTATGGCTACACCTTC	CASSPGHDYGYTF
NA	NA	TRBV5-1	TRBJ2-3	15	TGCGCCAGCAGCTTGTCCCTGAGGCCCACAGATACGCAGTATTTT	CASSLSLRPTDTQYF
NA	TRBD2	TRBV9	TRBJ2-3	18	TGTGCCAGCAGCGTAAGGTCGGGAGGGACGGGGGCTACAGATACGCAGTATTTT	CASSVRSGGTGATDTQYF
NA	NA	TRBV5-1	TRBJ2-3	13	TGCGCCAGCAGCCAAGACTACACAGATACGCAGTATTTT	CASSQDYTDTQYF
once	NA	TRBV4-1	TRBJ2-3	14	TGCGCCAGCAGCCAAGCGGGAGATCAAGATACGCAGTATTTT	CASSQAGDQDTQYF
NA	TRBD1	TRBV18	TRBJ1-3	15	TGTGCCAGCTCACCCCAGACAGGGGGCGGAAACACCATATATTTT	CASSPQTGGGNTIYF
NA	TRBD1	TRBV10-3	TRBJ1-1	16	TGTGCCATCAGTGCGCCGATGGGACAGGGGGCTCCTGAAGCTTTCTTT	CAISAPMGQGAPEAFF
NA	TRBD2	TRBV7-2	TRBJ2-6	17	TGTGCCAGCAGCCTTGGACTAGCGGCCTCTGGGGCCAACGTCCTGACTTTC	CASSLGLAASGANVLTF
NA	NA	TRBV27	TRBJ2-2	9	TGTGCCTCGACCGGGGAGCTGTTTTTT	CASTGELFF
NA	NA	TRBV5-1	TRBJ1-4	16	TGCGCCAGCAGCTTAAACCTCCGGGGGGTGGATGAAAAACTGTTTTTT	CASSLNLRGVDEKLFF
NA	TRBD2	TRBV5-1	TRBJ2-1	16	TGCGCCAGCAGCTTGGGACTAGCGGGAGAGTACAATGAGCAGTTCTTC	CASSLGLAGEYNEQFF
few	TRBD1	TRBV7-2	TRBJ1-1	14	TGTGCCAGCAGAAGACAGGGCCGGGGAACTGAAGCTTTCTTT	CASRRQGRGTEAFF
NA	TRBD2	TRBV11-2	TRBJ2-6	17	TGTGCCAGCAGCCCCATGGGAGGGTTCTCTGGGGCCAACGTCCTGACTTTC	CASSPMGGFSGANVLTF
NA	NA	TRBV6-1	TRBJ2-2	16	TGTGCCAGCAGTGATGAGACTAGGCGAGGCACCGGGGAGCTGTTTTTT	CASSDETRRGTGELFF
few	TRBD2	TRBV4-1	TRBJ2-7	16	TGCGCCAGCAGCCCTCGACTAGCGGGCCTCTCCTACGAGCAGTACTTC	CASSPRLAGLSYEQYF
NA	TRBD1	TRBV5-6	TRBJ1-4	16	TGTGCCAGCAGTCAGACAGGGAGTAGCGTCAATGAAAAACTGTTTTTT	CASSQTGSSVNEKLFF
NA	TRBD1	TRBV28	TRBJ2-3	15	TGTGCCAGCAGGAACAGGGGGCTGGGCACAGATACGCAGTATTTT	CASRNRGLGTDTQYF
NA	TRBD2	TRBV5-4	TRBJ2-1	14	TGTGCCAGCAGGTCGGCGGGAGGTTACAATGAGCAGTTCTTC	CASRSAGGYNEQFF
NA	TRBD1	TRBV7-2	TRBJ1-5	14	TGTGCCAGCAGCTTGGGACAGGGGGCTCAGCCCCAGCATTTT	CASSLGQGAQPQHF
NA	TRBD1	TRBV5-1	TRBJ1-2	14	TGCGCCAGCAGCTTGGACGGGACAGGGTATGGCTACACCTTC	CASSLDGTGYGYTF
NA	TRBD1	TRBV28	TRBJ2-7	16	TGTGCCAGCAGCCCTGGAGGGGGACAGGGGGCCTACGAGCAGTACTTC	CASSPGGGQGAYEQYF
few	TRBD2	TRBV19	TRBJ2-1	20	TGTGCCAGTAGTATCTTTCGAACTAGCGGGAGGGGGAGCTCCTACAATGAGCAGTTCTTC	CASSIFRTSGRGSSYNEQFF
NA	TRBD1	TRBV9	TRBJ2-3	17	TGTGCCAGCAGCGTCACAACGGGGGACAGGGGACCAGATACGCAGTATTTT	CASSVTTGDRGPDTQYF
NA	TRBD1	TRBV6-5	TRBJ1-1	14	TGTGCCAGCAGTCGGGGACAGGGTAACACTGAAGCTTTCTTT	CASSRGQGNTEAFF
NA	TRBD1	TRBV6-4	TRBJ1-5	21	TGTGCCAGCAGTGACTCGTCGAGACAGGGAACGCGCCAATATAGCAATCAGCCCCAGCATTTT	CASSDSSRQGTRQYSNQPQHF
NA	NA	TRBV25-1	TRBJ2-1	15	TGTGCCAGCAGTGAATTGATAGGGGGTTACAATGAGCAGTTCTTC	CASSELIGGYNEQFF
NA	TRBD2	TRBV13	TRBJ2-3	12	TGTGCCAGCAGCTCCGGGGGGGATACGCAGTATTTT	CASSSGGDTQYF
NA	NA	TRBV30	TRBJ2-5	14	TGTGCCTGGAGTTTCCCGGGATCGCGGTGGACCCAGTACTTC	CAWSFPGSRWTQYF
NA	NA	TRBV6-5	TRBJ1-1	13	TGTGCCAGCAGGGGGGGGCCTGACACTGAAGCTTTCTTT	CASRGGPDTEAFF
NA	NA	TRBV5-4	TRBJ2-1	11	TGTGCCAGCATAGGGGGTAATGAGCAGTTCTTC	CASIGGNEQFF
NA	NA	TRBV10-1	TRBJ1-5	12	TGCGCCAGCAGTGAACCGGGGGGGCCCCAGCATTTT	CASSEPGGPQHF
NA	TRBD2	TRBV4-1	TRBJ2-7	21	TGCGCCAGCAGCCGTACCTCCAGCGGGACTAGCGGGATTTTAGTCGGGGTTGGGCAGTACTTC	CASSRTSSGTSGILVGVGQYF
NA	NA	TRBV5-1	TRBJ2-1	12	TGCGCCAGCAGCTCAGGTCGAAATGAGCAGTTCTTC	CASSSGRNEQFF
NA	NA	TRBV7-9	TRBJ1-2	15	TGTGCCAGCAGCTTAGTGGGAGGGCTGCACTATGGCTACACCTTC	CASSLVGGLHYGYTF
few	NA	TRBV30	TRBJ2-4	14	TGTGCCTGGAGTCCCGGGACTTTAGGGAACATTCAGTACTTC	CAWSPGTLGNIQYF
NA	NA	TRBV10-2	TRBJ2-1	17	TGCGCCAGCAGTGAGTTGTCTGGCCAGGGAACTTACAATGAGCAGTTCTTC	CASSELSGQGTYNEQFF
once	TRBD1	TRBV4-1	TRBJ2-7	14	TGCGCCAGTTCCACCGGGACAGGGGGCACCGAGCAGTACTTC	CASSTGTGGTEQYF
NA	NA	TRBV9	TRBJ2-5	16	TGTGCCAGCAGCGTAGGTCTAGGAGGGGGCAGGGAGACCCAGTACTTC	CASSVGLGGGRETQYF
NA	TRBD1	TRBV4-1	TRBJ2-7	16	TGCGCCAGCAGCCCCGGAGGACAGGGGATCTCCTACGAGCAGTACTTC	CASSPGGQGISYEQYF
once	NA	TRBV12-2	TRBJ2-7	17	TGTGCAAGTCGCTCCAAATGGGAGCGGGAGAGGAATGTCGAGCAGTACTTC	CASRSKWERERNVEQYF